These 9 T cell receptor beta chains were sequenced from one sample in a study of cytomegalovirus exposure and HLA in healthy donors. Amplification used 60 Vbeta primers and 13 Jbeta primers. The method was immunoSEQ multiplex PCR; TCRdb's version includes in-frame clones alone and lacks a portion of them. The table has about 140,000 clones, 75% to 90% seen once. Material for sequencing was PBMCs. Receptor source: a female donor in good health and CMV-seronegative.

The rearrangement joins TRBV29-1 to TRBJ2-1; maybe TRBD1 (5 bases). The germline gives CDR1 SQVTM, CDR2 ANQGSEA. Trimming removed 4 bases at V and 8 bases at J, with 9 bases between. The CDR3 sequence is 11 residues long. Here the CDR3 DNA reads TGCAGCGTTGGGGGCCCTTATGAGCAGTTCTTC. It specifies CSVGGPYEQFF.

The chain links TRBV18 to TRBJ2-7; D is ambiguous. The CDR3 has 13 amino acids. The germline V gene has CDR1 KGHSH and CDR2 LQKENI. V was trimmed by 2 bases and J by 2 bases, leaving 7 bases between them. The CDR3 sequence is CASSPGEPYEQYF. CDR3 in DNA: TGTGCCAGCTCACCAGGAGAGCCCTACGAGCAGTACTTC. Filled out from reference TRBV18 and TRBJ2-7, the complete variable domain reads NAGVMQNPRHLVRRRGQEARLRCSPMKGHSHVYWYRQLPEEGLKFMVYLQKENIIDESGMPKERFSAEFPKEGPSILRIQQVVRGDSAAYFCASSPGEPYEQYFGPGTRLTVT.

The chain couples TRBV7-9 to TRBJ1-1; 9 bases line up with TRBD1. The CDR3 loop spans 15 amino acids. Germline assignment: CDR1 SEHNR and CDR2 FQNEAQ (reference sequence). V gave up 5 bases and J gave up 2 bases; unmatched junction bases: 6. The CDR3 coding sequence is TGTGCCAGCAGCATAGGACAGGGGACTAACACTGAAGCTTTCTTT. Protein: CASSIGQGTNTEAFF.

This chain connects TRBV28 to TRBJ1-2, with unresolved D. The CDR3 sequence is 13 residues long. Germline V lookup: CDR1 MDHEN, CDR2 SYDVKM. V lost 7 bases and J lost 5, with 14 bases in between. CDR3 amino acids: CASIDPRLYGYTF. The CDR3 coding sequence is TGTGCCAGCATCGATCCCAGGCTTTATGGCTACACCTTC.

The CDR3 here is CASRPLLDLVAPHQFF. The CDR3 coding sequence is TGCGCCAGCAGGCCTCTCCTGGACTTAGTCGCCCCTCATCAGTTCTTC. The genes are TRBV5-1 and TRBJ2-1, with D possibly matching TRBD2 (5 bases). CDR3 length: 16 amino acids. Germline assignment: CDR1 SGHRS and CDR2 YFSETQ. V lost 5 bases and J lost 13, with 28 bases in between.

V is TRBV4-1 and J is TRBJ1-5; tentatively, D is TRBD1 (6 bases). Trimming removed 1 base at V and 2 bases at J, with 12 bases between. Germline V CDR1 and CDR2: MGHRA, YSYEKL. The CDR3 consists of 16 residues. The CDR3 is CASSQVLGARNQPQHF. CDR3 nucleotides: TGCGCCAGCAGCCAAGTTTTGGGGGCTCGCAATCAGCCCCAGCATTTT.

CDR3 sequence reads: CASSWWGERTEAFF. Written as DNA, the CDR3 is TGTGCCAGCAGTTGGTGGGGAGAGCGGACTGAAGCTTTCTTT. This chain connects TRBV28 to TRBJ1-1; no reliable D call. CDR1 is MDHEN and CDR2 is SYDVKM in the germline V gene. This CDR3 region has 14 residues. The V and J ends lost 4 bases and 5 bases respectively, with 14 bases between them.

The chain carries TRBV7-9 and TRBJ2-5, with TRBD1 identical over 12 bases. V shed 5 bases and J 3 bases; nucleotides not matched to a gene: 4. This CDR3 has 15 residues. The germline gives CDR1 SEHNR, CDR2 FQNEAQ (reference sequence). The CDR3, as DNA: TGTGCCAGCAGCCGCGGGACAGGGGGCGAAGAGACCCAGTACTTC. The encoded protein is CASSRGTGGEETQYF. Variable domain in full (rest from reference TRBV7-9 and TRBJ2-5): DTGVSQNPRHKITKRGQNVTFRCDPISEHNRLYWYRQTLGQGPEFLTYFQNEAQLEKSRLLSDRFSAERPKGSFSTLEIQRTEQGDSAMYLCASSRGTGGEETQYFGPGTRLLVL.

This clone has only a few counts. The V call is TRBV29-1, the J call TRBJ1-1; no clear D gene. The ends were cut back, 4 bases at V and 1 base at J, with 10 bases in the middle. Germline V gene data show CDR1 as SQVTM and CDR2 as ANQGSEA. The CDR3 runs 13 residues. CDR3 loop: CSVGQRQNTEAFF. The DNA of the CDR3 is TGCAGCGTTGGTCAGAGACAGAACACTGAAGCTTTCTTT.